Only a few counts were recorded for the clone carrying this T cell receptor beta chain. V lost 1 base and J 5 bases, leaving 27 bases between the germline ends. The CDR3 is 20 residues long. Germline assignment: CDR1 MNHEY and CDR2 SMNVEV (reference sequence). The data were taken from a study of blood T cell repertoires in COVID-19. Overall study context: COVID-19 samples from acute and convalescent phases originated in the United States, Italy and Spain. PBMCs, B-cell-depleted T cells, or T cells were the source of the cDNA or gDNA that made up the material.

How the authors handled the data: By means of reference gene primer amplification, nucleated cell counts were estimated. Libraries were prepared by immunoSEQ multiplex PCR; TCRdb keeps only in-frame clonotypes and omits some of them. V, J and clone size derive from that table, while D and trimming were established from the DNA sequence. This sample has some 50,000 clones, with over 80% found just once. The sequenced sample was peripheral blood. The clonotype was recovered from a man between 65 and 80 years old with acute or convalescent COVID-19. The chain combines TRBV27 with TRBJ2-1; D gene ambiguous. The DNA for the CDR3 is TGTGCCAGCAGTTTATTTTTTGCTTCGCGTGATGTGGTACCGCACAATGAGCAGTTCTTC. This codes for CASSLFFASRDVVPHNEQFF.